This T cell receptor beta chain originates from a study of T cell responses to AZD1222 COVID-19 vaccine. Germline assignment: CDR1 WNHNN and CDR2 SYGVQD (reference sequence). This CDR3 contains 13 residues. Trimming shortened V by 3 bases and J by 8 bases, and 8 bases separated the two germline ends. Measured with immunoSEQ multiplex PCR; TCRdb has only the in-frame clones, and not every one. The sample contains some 150,000 clones, approximately 94% of which appear only once. On this clone itself: Its specificity is not known.

Findings and limits, study-wide: Repertoires were collected only later (after the peak T cell response had occurred).

The chain carries TRBV10-1 and TRBJ1-6; the D is unclear. The TCR was taken from an adult in good health. Sequenced material: peripheral blood, taken on day 0 of AZD1222 vaccination. The CDR3 protein is CASSDSTHSPLHF. CDR3 bases: TGCGCCAGCAGTGACAGTACCCATTCACCCCTCCACTTT.